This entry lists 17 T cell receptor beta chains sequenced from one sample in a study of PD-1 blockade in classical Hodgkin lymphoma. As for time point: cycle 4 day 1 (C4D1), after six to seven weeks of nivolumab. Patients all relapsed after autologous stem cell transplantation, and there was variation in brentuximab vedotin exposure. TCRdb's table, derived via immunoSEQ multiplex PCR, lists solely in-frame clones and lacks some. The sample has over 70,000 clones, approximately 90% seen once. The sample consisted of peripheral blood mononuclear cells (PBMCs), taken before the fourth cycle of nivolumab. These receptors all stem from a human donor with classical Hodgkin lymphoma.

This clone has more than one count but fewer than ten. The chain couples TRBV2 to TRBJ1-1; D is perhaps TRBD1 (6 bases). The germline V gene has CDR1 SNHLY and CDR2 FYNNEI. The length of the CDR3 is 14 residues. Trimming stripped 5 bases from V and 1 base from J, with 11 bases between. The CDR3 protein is CASSTGTSNTEAFF. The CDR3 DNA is TGTGCCAGCAGTACCGGGACATCGAACACTGAAGCTTTCTTT. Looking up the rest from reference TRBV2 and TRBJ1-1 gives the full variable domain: EPEVTQTPSHQVTQMGQEVILRCVPISNHLYFYWYRQILGQKVEFLVSFYNNEISEKSEIFDDQFSVERPDGSNFTLKIRSTKLEDSAMYFCASSTGTSNTEAFFGQGTRLTVV.

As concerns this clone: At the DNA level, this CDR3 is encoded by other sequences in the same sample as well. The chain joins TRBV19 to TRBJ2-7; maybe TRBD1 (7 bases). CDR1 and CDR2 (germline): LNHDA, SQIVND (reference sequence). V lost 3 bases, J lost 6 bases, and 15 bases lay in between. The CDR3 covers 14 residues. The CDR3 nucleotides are TGTGCCAGTAGTATGGAGGGGGCGGCCCTCGAGCAGTACTTC. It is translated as CASSMEGAALEQYF.

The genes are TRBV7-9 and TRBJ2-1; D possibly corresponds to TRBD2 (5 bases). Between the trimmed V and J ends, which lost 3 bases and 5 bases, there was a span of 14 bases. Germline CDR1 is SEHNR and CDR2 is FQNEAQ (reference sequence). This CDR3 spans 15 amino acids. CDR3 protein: CASSFGKGRNNEQFF. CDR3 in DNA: TGTGCCAGCAGCTTCGGGAAGGGAAGAAACAATGAGCAGTTCTTC. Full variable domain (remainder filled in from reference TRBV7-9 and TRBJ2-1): DTGVSQNPRHKITKRGQNVTFRCDPISEHNRLYWYRQTLGQGPEFLTYFQNEAQLEKSRLLSDRFSAERPKGSFSTLEIQRTEQGDSAMYLCASSFGKGRNNEQFFGPGTRLTVL.

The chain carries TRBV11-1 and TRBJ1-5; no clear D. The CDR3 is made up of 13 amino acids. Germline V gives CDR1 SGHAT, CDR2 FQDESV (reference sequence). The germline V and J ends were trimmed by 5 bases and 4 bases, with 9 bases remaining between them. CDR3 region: CASSRDINQPQHF. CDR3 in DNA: TGTGCCAGCAGCCGAGACATAAATCAGCCCCAGCATTTT.

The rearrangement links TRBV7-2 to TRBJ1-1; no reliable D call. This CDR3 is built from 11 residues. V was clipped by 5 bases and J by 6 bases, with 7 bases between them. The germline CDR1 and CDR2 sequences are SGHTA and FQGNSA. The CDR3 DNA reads TGTGCCAGCAGCCTCTTAGCTGAAGCTTTCTTT. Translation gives CASSLLAEAFF.

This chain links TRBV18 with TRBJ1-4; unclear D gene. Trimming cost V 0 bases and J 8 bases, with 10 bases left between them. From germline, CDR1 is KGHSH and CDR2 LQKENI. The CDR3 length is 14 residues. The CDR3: CASSPPIGGEKLFF. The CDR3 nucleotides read TGTGCCAGCTCACCACCGATCGGTGGGGAAAAACTGTTTTTT. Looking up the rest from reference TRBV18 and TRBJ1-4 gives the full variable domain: NAGVMQNPRHLVRRRGQEARLRCSPMKGHSHVYWYRQLPEEGLKFMVYLQKENIIDESGMPKERFSAEFPKEGPSILRIQQVVRGDSAAYFCASSPPIGGEKLFFGSGTQLSVL.

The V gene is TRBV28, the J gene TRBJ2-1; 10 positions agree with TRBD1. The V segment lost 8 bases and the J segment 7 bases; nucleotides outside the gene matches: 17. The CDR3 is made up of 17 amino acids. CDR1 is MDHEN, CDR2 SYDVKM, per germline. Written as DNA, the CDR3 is TGTGCCAGCGCCTCCTTGCCCGGGACAGGGGAAGGTAATGAGCAGTTCTTC. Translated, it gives CASASLPGTGEGNEQFF.

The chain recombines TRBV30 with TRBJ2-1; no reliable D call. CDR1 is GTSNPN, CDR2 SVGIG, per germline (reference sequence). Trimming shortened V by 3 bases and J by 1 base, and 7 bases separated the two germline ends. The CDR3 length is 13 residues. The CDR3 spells CAWSFGSYNEQFF. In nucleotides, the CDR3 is TGTGCCTGGAGCTTCGGTTCCTACAATGAGCAGTTCTTC.

The CDR3 region is CASSQSGTGYYEQYF. In DNA form, the CDR3 reads TGCGCCAGCAGTCAATCAGGGACAGGGTACTACGAGCAGTACTTC. The chain is built from TRBV23-1 and TRBJ2-7; 9 bases line up with TRBD1. TRBV23-1 carries the ORF label, with uncertain function. This CDR3 spans 15 amino acids. V shed 0 bases, J shed 3 bases, and the junction held 3 bases outside the gene matches.

The CDR3 spells CASSSILLAGALSYNEQFF. The CDR3 nucleotides are TGTGCCAGCAGCTCCATCTTGCTAGCGGGGGCCCTCTCCTACAATGAGCAGTTCTTC. The chain links TRBV7-2 to TRBJ2-1, with 10 nucleotides matching TRBD2. The CDR3 runs 19 residues. Germline CDR1 is SGHTA and CDR2 is FQGNSA. J was trimmed by 0 bases and V by 4 bases; bases with no gene match: 12.

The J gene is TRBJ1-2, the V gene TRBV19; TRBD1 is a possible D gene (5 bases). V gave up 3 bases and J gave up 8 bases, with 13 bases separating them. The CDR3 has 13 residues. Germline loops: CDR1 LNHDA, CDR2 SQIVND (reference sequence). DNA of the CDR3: TGTGCCAGTAGTATGGGCAGGGATGGCGGCTACACCTTC. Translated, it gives CASSMGRDGGYTF. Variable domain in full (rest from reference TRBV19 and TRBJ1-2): DGGITQSPKYLFRKEGQNVTLSCEQNLNHDAMYWYRQDPGQGLRLIYYSQIVNDFQKGDIAEGYSVSREKKESFPLTVTSAQKNPTAFYLCASSMGRDGGYTFGSGTRLTVV.

The DNA of the CDR3 is TGTGCCAGCAGCACAGGACAGGGCTATCAGCCCCAGCATTTT. This sequence encodes CASSTGQGYQPQHF. The rearrangement links TRBV7-2 to TRBJ1-5, with TRBD1 matching over 8 bases. Per the germline V gene, CDR1 is SGHTA and CDR2 is FQGNSA. There are 14 residues in the CDR3. The junction had 5 bases not matched to a gene; V was cut back by 5 bases and J by 5 bases. Together with reference TRBV7-2 and TRBJ1-5, the CDR3 gives the full variable domain: GAGVSQSPSNKVTEKGKDVELRCDPISGHTALYWYRQSLGQGLEFLIYFQGNSAPDKSGLPSDRFSAERTGGSVSTLTIQRTQQEDSAVYLCASSTGQGYQPQHFGDGTRLSIL.

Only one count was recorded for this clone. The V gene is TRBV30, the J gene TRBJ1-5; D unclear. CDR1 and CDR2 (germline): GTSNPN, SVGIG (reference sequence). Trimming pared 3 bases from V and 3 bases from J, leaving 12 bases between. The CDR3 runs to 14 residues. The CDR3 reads CAWRGSGFNQPQHF. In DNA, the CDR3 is TGTGCCTGGAGAGGGTCGGGATTCAATCAGCCCCAGCATTTT.

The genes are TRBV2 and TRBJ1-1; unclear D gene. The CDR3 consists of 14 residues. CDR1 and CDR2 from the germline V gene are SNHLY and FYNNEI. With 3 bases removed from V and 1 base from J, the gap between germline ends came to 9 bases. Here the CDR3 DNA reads TGTGCCAGCAGTGACCTCATACAGAACACTGAAGCTTTCTTT. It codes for CASSDLIQNTEAFF.

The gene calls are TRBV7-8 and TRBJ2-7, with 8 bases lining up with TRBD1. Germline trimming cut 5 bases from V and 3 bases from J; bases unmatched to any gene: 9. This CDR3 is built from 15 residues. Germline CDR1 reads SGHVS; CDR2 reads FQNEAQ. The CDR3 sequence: CASSVDRGSIYEQYF. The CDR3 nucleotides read TGTGCCAGCAGCGTAGACAGGGGATCCATCTACGAGCAGTACTTC.

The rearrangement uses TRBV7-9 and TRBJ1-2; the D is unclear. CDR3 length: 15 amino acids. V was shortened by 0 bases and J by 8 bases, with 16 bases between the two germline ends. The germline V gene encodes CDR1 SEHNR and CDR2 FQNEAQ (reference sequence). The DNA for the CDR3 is TGTGCCAGCAGCTTAGCTATTTTGGGCTCGGGCGGCTACACCTTC. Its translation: CASSLAILGSGGYTF.

CDR3 DNA: TGTGCCAGCAGCTTATGGGTCCAGGGATTCACTGAAGCTTTCTTT. This encodes CASSLWVQGFTEAFF. The chain has TRBV7-9 and TRBJ1-1; possible D gene TRBD1, 5 bases. Germline CDR1 and CDR2: SEHNR and FQNEAQ (reference sequence). Trimming left V 2 bases short and J 4 bases short, with 14 bases between. This CDR3 comprises 15 residues. Combining the CDR3 with reference TRBV7-9 and TRBJ1-1 gives the whole variable domain DTGVSQNPRHKITKRGQNVTFRCDPISEHNRLYWYRQTLGQGPEFLTYFQNEAQLEKSRLLSDRFSAERPKGSFSTLEIQRTEQGDSAMYLCASSLWVQGFTEAFFGQGTRLTVV.